Described below is a single TCR beta chain sequence and its context. Its specificity is not known. These data come from a study of shared clonotypes between healthy human individuals. Profiling relied on immunoSEQ multiplex PCR, and the TCRdb table lists in-frame clones only, not all of them. In the table there are approximately 980,000 clones, over 75% of which are singletons. The V gene lost 6 bases and the J gene lost 7 bases, with 18 bases spanning the gap. From germline, CDR1 is SNHLY and CDR2 FYNNEI. This CDR3 has 15 residues. Study-level findings and limits: A small donor pool kept down the genetic and exposure-history diversity that was represented. Clonotype sharing levels among donors were expected to vary with sequencing depth.

The clonotype was recovered from a man younger than 30 in good health. The rearrangement joins TRBV2 to TRBJ2-2, with D tentatively TRBD1 (7 bases). Material: memory CD4+ T cells sorted from blood. The subset was: CD45RA-negative fraction. CDR3 residues: CASSGDSGGGGELFF. CDR3 nucleotides: TGTGCCAGCAGCGGGGACAGCGGAGGGGGCGGGGAGCTGTTTTTT.